The 25 T cell receptor beta chains reported below all come from one sample, sequenced in a study of Ad26.COV2.S vaccination and SARS-CoV-2 variants. Treatment reported: 15 to 20 received Ad26.COV2.S at low or high dose, single or two shots; 5 received placebo; per-sample allocation not given. It was on day 63 after the first vaccine or placebo injection that samples were taken. Assay: immunoSEQ multiplex PCR; the TCRdb copy retains only in-frame clones and omits some. The sample consists of 510,000 or so clones, roughly 85% of them appearing once. The sequencing used peripheral blood, collected in a trial of Ad26.COV2.S vaccine versus placebo. These receptors were taken from a person between 18 and 60 years old who received the Ad26.COV2.S COVID-19 vaccine or a placebo.

V and J are TRBV5-4 and TRBJ2-7; either TRBD1 or TRBD2 may supply D (6 bases each). CDR3 length: 13 amino acids. Germline V gives CDR1 SGHNT, CDR2 YYREEE (reference sequence). The V end was cut by 2 bases, the J end by 5 bases, with 11 bases between. The CDR3 here is CASSLKGGNEQYF. The DNA for the CDR3 is TGTGCCAGCAGCTTAAAAGGGGGGAACGAGCAGTACTTC.

In its sample, this clone was seen a few times. The chain has TRBV6-2 or TRBV6-3 and TRBJ2-7; 7 nucleotides line up with TRBD2. The CDR3 runs to 18 residues. Germline CDR1 reads MNHEY; CDR2 reads SVGEGT. V lost 0 bases, J lost 1 base, and 12 bases stayed unmatched. CDR3 bases: TGTGCCAGCAGTTACTCGATTGTCGGCGGGGGTTTTTCCTACGAGCAGTACTTC. This encodes CASSYSIVGGGFSYEQYF.

This clone appeared a single time. The rearrangement joins TRBV7-2 to TRBJ1-3; D gene unclear. The germline V gene has CDR1 SGHTA and CDR2 FQGNSA. CDR3 length: 12 amino acids. The V and J ends lost 4 bases and 5 bases respectively, with 6 bases between them. CDR3 sequence (DNA): TGTGCCAGCAGCTCACAGAGAAACACCATATATTTT. It encodes CASSSQRNTIYF. Supplemented by reference TRBV7-2 and TRBJ1-3, the full variable domain reads GAGVSQSPSNKVTEKGKDVELRCDPISGHTALYWYRQSLGQGLEFLIYFQGNSAPDKSGLPSDRFSAERTGGSVSTLTIQRTQQEDSAVYLCASSSQRNTIYFGEGSWLTVV.

V usage is TRBV7-2 and J usage is TRBJ2-1; D is uncertain. CDR3 length: 13 residues. With 1 base removed from V and 15 bases from J, the gap between germline ends came to 16 bases. CDR1 SGHTA and CDR2 FQGNSA come from the germline V gene. The CDR3 DNA reads as TGTGCCAGCAGCTTAGGGGGTGGGGATGGTCTGTTCTTC. It codes for CASSLGGGDGLFF.

The V and J genes are TRBV28 and TRBJ2-3; no clear D. Trimming pared 7 bases from V and 6 bases from J, leaving 8 bases between. The CDR3 spans 11 residues. The germline CDR1 and CDR2 sequences are MDHEN and SYDVKM. CDR3 DNA: TGTGCCAGCATACTGGGGGATACGCAGTATTTT. Translation gives CASILGDTQYF.

The rearrangement uses TRBV6-5 and TRBJ2-7; D unclear. CDR3 length equals 13 residues. V lost 5 bases and J 2 bases, leaving 10 bases between the germline ends. Germline-derived CDR1 and CDR2 are MNHEY and SVGAGI. CDR3 DNA: TGTGCCAGCAGTACCACCTGGGCCTACGAGCAGTACTTC. Protein product: CASSTTWAYEQYF.

This clone was detected only once. The V gene is TRBV7-2, the J gene TRBJ2-1; tentatively, D is TRBD2 (6 bases). The CDR3 runs 14 residues. Per the germline V gene, CDR1 is SGHTA and CDR2 is FQGNSA. V was pared by 4 bases and J by 10 bases, with 17 bases between. CDR3 amino acids: CASSSRSERAEQFF. The CDR3 bases are TGTGCCAGCAGCTCCCGCTCGGAGCGGGCCGAGCAGTTCTTC. Full variable domain (outside the CDR3, taken from reference TRBV7-2 and TRBJ2-1): GAGVSQSPSNKVTEKGKDVELRCDPISGHTALYWYRQSLGQGLEFLIYFQGNSAPDKSGLPSDRFSAERTGGSVSTLTIQRTQQEDSAVYLCASSSRSERAEQFFGPGTRLTVL.

The sample holds many counts of this clone. The rearrangement joins TRBV19 to TRBJ1-1; unclear D gene. CDR3 length: 13 amino acids. Trimming pared 7 bases from V and 1 base from J, leaving 10 bases between. Germline V gene sequence: CDR1 LNHDA, CDR2 SQIVND (reference sequence). CDR3: CASTETWNTEAFF. The CDR3 nucleotides read TGTGCCAGTACCGAGACCTGGAACACTGAAGCTTTCTTT.

This chain joins TRBV5-6 and TRBJ1-4; tentatively, D is TRBD1 (6 bases). Germline V gives CDR1 SGHDT, CDR2 YYEEEE. CDR3 size: 16 residues. V was pared by 1 base and J by 14 bases, with 24 bases between. The chain's CDR3 is CASSLINRVGEGGLFF. The CDR3 region has the DNA TGTGCCAGCAGCTTGATAAACCGAGTGGGGGAAGGGGGTCTGTTTTTT.

The chain recombines TRBV9 with TRBJ1-2, with D hard to call. CDR1 is SGDLS and CDR2 is YYNGEE in the germline V gene. This CDR3 is 13 amino acids long. The V end lost 4 bases, the J end lost 5 bases, and 12 bases lay between the germline ends. The CDR3 DNA is TGTGCCAGCAGCCAAGGAGCGAGTTATGGCTACACCTTC. It codes for CASSQGASYGYTF.

This clone has more than one count but fewer than ten. V usage is TRBV19 and J usage is TRBJ1-1, with D uncertain. The CDR3 is 13 amino acids. The V and J ends lost 5 bases and 7 bases respectively, with 14 bases between them. Germline CDR1 is LNHDA and CDR2 is SQIVND (reference sequence). CDR3 sequence: CASSLGPSGEAFF. DNA of the CDR3: TGTGCCAGTAGTCTAGGGCCCTCGGGTGAAGCTTTCTTT.

This chain links TRBV6-1 with TRBJ2-1, with D uncertain. Germline V CDR1 and CDR2: MNHNS, SASEGT. V was trimmed by 2 bases and J by 4 bases, leaving 12 bases between them. The CDR3 is 15 residues long. The CDR3 DNA reads TGTGCCAGCAGTGAATTCGGCAGAGAATACAATGAGCAGTTCTTC. Translation: CASSEFGREYNEQFF.

This sequence joins TRBV7-9 and TRBJ2-1, with 10 bases matching TRBD2. The CDR3 has 16 amino acids. The V gene end was trimmed by 0 bases and the J gene end by 12 bases; junction bases not matched to a gene: 11. From germline, CDR1 is SEHNR and CDR2 FQNEAQ (reference sequence). CDR3 sequence (DNA): TGTGCCAGCAGCTTAGCGTTAGCGGGAGGTCCTGGTGGGCAGTTCTTC. Residues: CASSLALAGGPGGQFF.

The rearrangement joins TRBV3-1 (or the pseudogene TRBV3-2) to TRBJ1-6; D is perhaps TRBD1 (5 bases). The CDR3 has 14 amino acids. V was shortened by 1 base and J by 8 bases, with 9 bases between the two germline ends. Germline lookup yields CDR1 LGHDT and CDR2 YNNKEL (reference sequence). CDR3 nucleotide sequence: TGTGCCAGCAGCCAAGTGGGGGTTTATTCACCCCTCCACTTT. Encoded protein: CASSQVGVYSPLHF.

The V and J genes are TRBV21-1 and TRBJ1-2; TRBD1, the table's D call, lacks a check against the DNA. TRBV21-1 is reported as a pseudogene. The CDR3 has 16 residues. The DNA of the CDR3 is TGTGCCAGCAGCAAATCAGACAGGGGAGCTAACTATGGCTACACCTTC. As protein: CASSKSDRGANYGYTF.

As regards this clone: The same CDR3 also results from other DNA sequences found in this sample. The chain joins TRBV19 to TRBJ1-1; D gene unclear. CDR1 LNHDA and CDR2 SQIVND come from the germline V gene (reference sequence). The CDR3 has 13 residues. V was trimmed by 3 bases and J by 1 base, leaving 6 bases between them. The CDR3 reads CASSISRNTEAFF. CDR3 nucleotides: TGTGCCAGTAGTATTTCCAGGAACACTGAAGCTTTCTTT.

This chain connects TRBV7-2 to TRBJ2-5, with 11 bases lining up with TRBD2. The CDR3 consists of 16 residues. Germline values: CDR1 SGHTA, CDR2 FQGNSA. The J segment lost 5 bases and the V segment lost 5 bases, leaving 10 bases of the junction unmatched. The CDR3 sequence is CASSTLLAGVGETQYF. CDR3 DNA sequence: TGTGCCAGCAGCACTTTACTAGCGGGAGTCGGGGAGACCCAGTACTTC.

This chain joins TRBV7-8 and TRBJ1-5, with a weak D call TRBD1 (5 bases). CDR1 and CDR2 from the germline V gene are SGHVS and FQNEAQ. This CDR3 is 15 amino acids long. The V and J ends lost 0 bases and 4 bases respectively, with 10 bases between them. This CDR3 reads CASSLAFGGNQPQHF. For the CDR3, the DNA is TGTGCCAGCAGCTTAGCGTTCGGGGGGAATCAGCCCCAGCATTTT.

The rearrangement joins TRBV7-2 to TRBJ1-1; D possibly corresponds to TRBD1 (5 bases). The CDR3 sequence is 15 residues long. The germline V gene has CDR1 SGHTA and CDR2 FQGNSA. The V end was cut by 2 bases, the J end by 5 bases, with 15 bases between. CDR3 DNA: TGTGCCAGCAGCTTAAAGCGACAGAAAAATACTGAAGCTTTCTTT. Its translation: CASSLKRQKNTEAFF.

The chain uses TRBV3-1 (or the pseudogene TRBV3-2) and TRBJ2-3; 10 bases are shared with TRBD2. V gave up 4 bases and J gave up 1 base; unmatched junction bases: 5. The CDR3 has 16 amino acids. Per germline, CDR1 LGHDT and CDR2 YNNKEL (reference sequence). CDR3 in amino acids: CASSPASGRGTDTQYF. CDR3 nucleotide sequence: TGTGCCAGCAGCCCAGCGAGCGGGAGGGGCACAGATACGCAGTATTTT.

The V gene is TRBV28, the J gene TRBJ2-7; the D call may be TRBD1 or TRBD2 (5 bases each). The germline V gene encodes CDR1 MDHEN and CDR2 SYDVKM. With 6 bases removed from V and 6 bases from J, the gap between germline ends came to 18 bases. The CDR3 spans 14 residues. The CDR3 loop is CASSLGQTLAEQYF. DNA for the CDR3: TGTGCCAGCAGCTTAGGACAAACTCTAGCCGAGCAGTACTTC.

The chain is built from TRBV12-3 or TRBV12-4 and TRBJ2-5; D not resolved. This CDR3 contains 12 residues. Trimming removed 3 bases at V and 0 bases at J, with 2 bases between. The CDR3 DNA is TGTGCCAGCAGTTTCCACCAAGAGACCCAGTACTTC. Translating it yields CASSFHQETQYF.

The chain combines TRBV28 with TRBJ2-1; TRBD2 matches 13 bases. V trimming: 10 bases; J trimming: 10 bases; junction bases outside the gene matches: 10. From germline, CDR1 is MDHEN and CDR2 SYDVKM. This CDR3 has 14 amino acids. The CDR3 region has the DNA TGTGCCACCTCCGGACTAGCGGGAGTCCACGAGCAGTTCTTC. Translation: CATSGLAGVHEQFF.

The rearrangement joins TRBV27 to TRBJ1-2, with 7 bases fitting TRBD1. V lost 6 bases to trimming and J lost 5 bases; unmatched junction nucleotides: 15. The CDR3 extends over 16 amino acids. Germline CDR1 reads MNHEY; CDR2 reads SMNVEV (reference sequence). DNA of the CDR3: TGTGCCAGCAGCCAATCCGCCGGGACAGTGCTTTATGGCTACACCTTC. This codes for CASSQSAGTVLYGYTF.

This clone was picked up one time. V gene TRBV20-1 combines with J gene TRBJ2-7; D is unclear. Trimming shortened V by 3 bases and J by 2 bases, and 8 bases separated the two germline ends. Germline lookup yields CDR1 DFQATT and CDR2 SNEGSKA (reference sequence). The CDR3 extends over 12 amino acids. CDR3 coding DNA: TGCAGTGCTAGTGGTGGTCCCTACGAGCAGTACTTC. Translation gives CSASGGPYEQYF.